This entry lists 10 T cell receptor beta chains sequenced from one sample in a study of CD8 T cells in Susac syndrome. An input of about 0.5 to 1 ug of RNA was subjected to reverse transcription using random hexamers. Each CDR3 protein gets one entry after TCRdb re-called the immunoSEQ multiplex PCR reads with MiXCR. This table has roughly 130,000 distinct CDR3 sequences, 85% to 95% appearing once. Sequencing was carried out using CD8+ T cells from PBMCs. The receptor set was obtained from a human donor with Susac syndrome.

This rearrangement joins TRBV20-1 to TRBJ2-7; 8 bases are shared with TRBD2. The CDR3 extends over 14 amino acids. The germline V gene has CDR1 DFQATT and CDR2 SNEGSKA (reference sequence). The V gene end was trimmed by 4 bases and the J gene end by 6 bases; junction bases not matched to a gene: 11. This chain's CDR3 is CSAIPGGPMGEQYF. DNA for the CDR3: TGCAGTGCTATACCGGGGGGGCCTATGGGCGAGCAGTACTTC.

CDR3 sequence (DNA): TGTGCCAGCAGCGTAGGTGGCGGACAGGGTAAATCTGGAAACACCATATATTTT. Residues: CASSVGGGQGKSGNTIYF. J is TRBJ1-3 and V is TRBV9; 8 bases are shared with TRBD1. The CDR3 is 18 amino acids. Germline V gene data show CDR1 as SGDLS and CDR2 as YYNGEE. Unmatched junction bases numbered 9, after V lost 0 bases and J lost 1 base.

The chain is built from TRBV12-3 or TRBV12-4 and TRBJ2-7, with 8 bases fitting TRBD2. Losses at the gene ends were 5 bases for V and 2 bases for J; bases not matched to a gene: 5. The CDR3 totals 14 residues. Written as DNA, the CDR3 is TGTGCCAGCAGTCTCACTAGCGGCACCTACGAGCAGTACTTC. Protein sequence: CASSLTSGTYEQYF.

A single count supports this clonotype. This rearrangement joins TRBV14 to TRBJ2-1; 7 bases agree with TRBD2. The CDR3 loop spans 13 amino acids. Trimming at V came to 4 bases and at J to 9 bases, leaving 6 bases not matched to a gene. The germline V gene has CDR1 SGHDN and CDR2 FVKESK. CDR3 residues: CASSPGVAGEQFF. The CDR3, as DNA: TGTGCCAGCAGCCCCGGGGTAGCGGGTGAGCAGTTCTTC.

This sequence joins TRBV29-1 and TRBJ1-3, with a tentative D call TRBD1 (5 bases). The germline CDR1 and CDR2 sequences are SQVTM and ANQGSEA. V was cut by 4 bases and J by 0 bases, with 10 bases left in between. CDR3 size: 14 residues. This CDR3 reads CSVVDGTSGNTIYF. The CDR3 DNA reads as TGCAGCGTTGTGGACGGGACCTCTGGAAACACCATATATTTT. The full variable domain, in which reference TRBV29-1 and TRBJ1-3 provide the parts outside the CDR3, is SAVISQKPSRDICQRGTSLTIQCQVDSQVTMMFWYRQQPGQSLTLIATANQGSEATYESGFVIDKFPISRPNLTFSTLTVSNMSPEDSSIYLCSVVDGTSGNTIYFGEGSWLTVV.

This chain uses TRBV6-2 or TRBV6-3 with TRBJ1-2, with D tentatively TRBD1 (5 bases). The CDR3 has 15 residues. Germline lookup yields CDR1 MNHEY and CDR2 SVGEGT. V was shortened by 0 bases and J by 6 bases, with 14 bases between the two germline ends. CDR3 nucleotide sequence: TGTGCCAGCAGTTACTCCGGGACGTCTGCCCATGGCTACACCTTC. It yields the protein CASSYSGTSAHGYTF.

V usage is TRBV27 and J usage is TRBJ2-3; weak D call: TRBD2 (6 bases). The CDR3 consists of 15 residues. V gave up 0 bases and J gave up 2 bases, with 9 bases separating them. The germline V gene encodes CDR1 MNHEY and CDR2 SMNVEV (reference sequence). The CDR3 loop reads CASSLSLDYTDTQYF. DNA of the CDR3: TGTGCCAGCAGTTTATCCCTGGACTACACAGATACGCAGTATTTT.

The V call is TRBV7-8, the J call TRBJ2-5; either TRBD1 or TRBD2 may fit D (5 bases each). The CDR3 runs to 13 residues. V was cut by 11 bases and J by 7 bases, with 20 bases left in between. Germline values: CDR1 SGHVS, CDR2 FQNEAQ. DNA for the CDR3: TGTGCCGGGCAGGAGGAAGGGGCCGTGACCCAGTACTTC. Its protein is CAGQEEGAVTQYF.

The rearrangement uses TRBV10-3 and TRBJ1-1, with D possibly being TRBD1 (5 bases). From germline, CDR1 is ENHRY and CDR2 SYGVKD. Trimming cost V 6 bases and J 4 bases, with 12 bases left between them. The CDR3 totals 13 residues. The CDR3 DNA reads as TGTGCCATCAGGGGGACGGCAGGCACTGAAGCTTTCTTT. It translates to CAIRGTAGTEAFF.

The CDR3 DNA follows: TGCAGTGCTAGAGGGACTAGCGGGGGCTCGTACCAAGAGACCCAGTACTTC. This codes for CSARGTSGGSYQETQYF. The V and J genes are TRBV20-1 and TRBJ2-5; 13 nucleotides align to TRBD2. The V gene end was trimmed by 1 base and the J gene end by 0 bases; junction bases not matched to a gene: 5. Germline V gene data show CDR1 as DFQATT and CDR2 as SNEGSKA (reference sequence). CDR3 length: 17 amino acids.